This T cell receptor (beta chain) was identified during a study of CD8+CD57+ T cells in acquired aplastic anemia. General study points: Almost 30 shared CD8+ CDR3s appeared highly expressed within patients' immunodominant clones.

Profiling that covered TCR beta VDJ and CDR3 relied on genomic DNA as its template. TCRdb passed the reads through MiXCR, listing each CDR3 protein once. The sample comprises more than 150,000 distinct CDR3 sequences, 45% to 50% of which are singletons, and around 3% rests with the top ten. V dropped 2 bases and J dropped 1 base, with 12 bases sitting between them. The CDR3 sequence is 15 residues long. The V gene's germline CDR1 is MNHNS and CDR2 SASEGT. This clonotype was seen many times. The antigen is undetermined. The chain joins TRBV6-1 to TRBJ2-7; possibly TRBD2 for D (5 bases). The TCR was taken from a human donor in good health. The sample consisted of sorted CD4+, CD8+, or CD8+CD57+ T cells (not recorded which) from PBMCs. The CDR3 region is CASSEFPGSSYEQYF. Written as DNA, the CDR3 is TGTGCCAGCAGTGAATTTCCGGGGTCATCCTACGAGCAGTACTTC.